Presented here are 30 T cell receptor beta chains from one specimen sequenced in a study of shared clonotypes between healthy human individuals. Assay used: immunoSEQ multiplex PCR; TCRdb lists only in-frame clones, some missing. In the table there are hundreds of thousands of clones, about 91% of which are singletons. Naive CD8 isolation took CD45RO-negative cells positively selected for CCR7 and excluded terminally differentiated effector memory CD45RA+ cells. The sequenced sample was naive CD8+ T cells sorted from blood. These receptors were taken from a man aged 30 to 45 in good health.

The chain couples TRBV15 to TRBJ2-7; 7 bases match TRBD2. Germline V gives CDR1 LNHNV, CDR2 YYDKDF (reference sequence). J was trimmed by 2 bases and V by 0 bases; bases with no gene match: 4. This CDR3 comprises 15 residues. The CDR3 region is CATSRDVGLAYEQYF. CDR3 nucleotides: TGTGCCACCAGCAGAGACGTCGGACTAGCCTACGAGCAGTACTTC.

The genes are TRBV7-9 and TRBJ2-7; possible D gene TRBD1, 5 bases. The CDR3 sequence is 14 residues long. Germline V gene sequence: CDR1 SEHNR, CDR2 FQNEAQ (reference sequence). V was clipped by 3 bases and J by 2 bases, with 11 bases between them. The DNA of the CDR3 is TGTGCCAGCAGCTTGACAGTTCAGCCCTACGAGCAGTACTTC. Amino acids: CASSLTVQPYEQYF.

The V and J genes are TRBV4-3 and TRBJ2-7; D is perhaps TRBD1 (6 bases). The CDR3 consists of 16 residues. V gave up 0 bases and J gave up 6 bases, with 18 bases separating them. Germline V gene data show CDR1 as LGHNA and CDR2 as YSLEER. CDR3: CASSQEVGQGSSEQYF. The CDR3 nucleotides are TGCGCCAGCAGCCAAGAGGTGGGGCAGGGGAGTTCCGAGCAGTACTTC.

The V and J genes are TRBV4-1 and TRBJ2-3, with 7 bases that match TRBD2. V was pared by 4 bases and J by 4 bases, with 14 bases of the junction left unmatched. Germline V gene sequence: CDR1 MGHRA, CDR2 YSYEKL. The CDR3 sequence is 17 residues long. In nucleotides, the CDR3 is TGCGCCAGCAGCCCTCGACTAGCCGGAGGGTTCGCAGATACGCAGTATTTT. Translation gives CASSPRLAGGFADTQYF.

The gene calls are TRBV7-8 and TRBJ2-7, with no clear D. The germline gives CDR1 SGHVS, CDR2 FQNEAQ. The CDR3 length is 12 residues. Trimming stripped 4 bases from V and 7 bases from J, with 11 bases between. CDR3 in amino acids: CASSSGRDEQYF. The CDR3, as DNA: TGTGCCAGCAGCTCGGGCCGTGATGAGCAGTACTTC.

The chain combines TRBV4-1 with TRBJ2-3, with a tentative D call TRBD2 (5 bases). Germline CDR1 reads MGHRA; CDR2 reads YSYEKL. Trimming pared 0 bases from V and 1 base from J, leaving 11 bases between. The length of the CDR3 is 16 residues. The chain's CDR3 is CASSQDQSGGTDTQYF. The CDR3 DNA is TGCGCCAGCAGCCAAGACCAGAGCGGTGGCACAGATACGCAGTATTTT.

The chain combines TRBV4-1 with TRBJ1-1, with D possibly matching TRBD1 (6 bases). This CDR3 has 16 residues. The V gene's germline CDR1 is MGHRA and CDR2 YSYEKL. V was cut by 3 bases and J by 3 bases, with 17 bases left in between. The CDR3 is CASSHFLGGRDTEAFF. CDR3 DNA: TGCGCCAGCAGCCACTTTTTAGGGGGGCGCGACACTGAAGCTTTCTTT.

The chain employs TRBV7-9 and TRBJ2-1, with 8 bases aligning to TRBD2. The germline CDR1 and CDR2 sequences are SEHNR and FQNEAQ (reference sequence). V trimming: 0 bases; J trimming: 7 bases; junction bases outside the gene matches: 5. The CDR3 covers 15 residues. The CDR3 reads CASSLATGGPNEQFF. The CDR3 DNA sequence: TGTGCCAGCAGCTTAGCGACGGGAGGGCCGAATGAGCAGTTCTTC.

The chain joins TRBV27 to TRBJ2-5, with 9 positions matching TRBD2. CDR3 length equals 23 residues. The germline V gene encodes CDR1 MNHEY and CDR2 SMNVEV (reference sequence). Losses at the gene ends were 8 bases for V and 2 bases for J; bases not matched to a gene: 33. CDR3 DNA sequence: TGTGCCAGCGCAAGACGTTCCGGGACTAGCCCGAGAGGAACTGGCGGCGGACAAGAGACCCAGTACTTC. It translates to CASARRSGTSPRGTGGGQETQYF.

This clone was seen a handful of times. The CDR3 DNA sequence: TGTGCCAGCAGCCGGGACAGTCACAATGAGCAGTTCTTC. Translated, it gives CASSRDSHNEQFF. The V call is TRBV6-4, the J call TRBJ2-1; TRBD1 matches 7 bases. The length of the CDR3 is 13 residues. Germline V gene data show CDR1 as MRHNA and CDR2 as SNTAGT. V shed 6 bases and J 5 bases; nucleotides not matched to a gene: 4.

The V gene is TRBV4-3, the J gene TRBJ1-2; maybe TRBD1 (5 bases). The V gene lost 1 base and the J gene lost 4 bases, with 19 bases spanning the gap. The CDR3 is 17 amino acids. Per germline, CDR1 LGHNA and CDR2 YSLEER. CDR3 nucleotide sequence: TGCGCCAGCAGCCAAGCCCGGGGTGGAGGGGAGGCCTATGGCTACACCTTC. It encodes CASSQARGGGEAYGYTF.

The chain employs TRBV5-4 and TRBJ1-1; 7 positions match TRBD1. The germline gives CDR1 SGHNT, CDR2 YYREEE (reference sequence). The V gene end was trimmed by 0 bases and the J gene end by 1 base; junction bases not matched to a gene: 12. This CDR3 comprises 18 residues. The CDR3 DNA reads as TGTGCCAGCAGCTTGGGACAGGACAGGCTGGGAGAGAACACTGAAGCTTTCTTT. Translated: CASSLGQDRLGENTEAFF.

The J gene is TRBJ2-1, the V gene TRBV9; no firm D call. CDR1 is SGDLS, CDR2 YYNGEE, per germline. The CDR3 length is 12 residues. V gave up 0 bases and J gave up 9 bases, with 7 bases separating them. In DNA, the CDR3 is TGTGCCAGCAGCGTAGGTATCGGTGAGCAGTTCTTC. Residues: CASSVGIGEQFF.

The genes are TRBV11-2 and TRBJ2-5; no firm D call. CDR3 length: 15 amino acids. Germline V gives CDR1 SGHAT, CDR2 FQNNGV. The germline V and J ends were trimmed by 5 bases and 1 base, with 14 bases remaining between them. DNA of the CDR3: TGTGCCAGCAGCCCAGACCGACTGGTCCAAGAGACCCAGTACTTC. It is translated as CASSPDRLVQETQYF.

The chain links TRBV27 to TRBJ2-1, with 11 bases aligning to TRBD2. V gave up 3 bases and J gave up 7 bases; unmatched junction bases: 5. Germline CDR1 and CDR2: MNHEY and SMNVEV (reference sequence). CDR3 length: 15 residues. CDR3 DNA: TGTGCCAGCAGTTTCGGGGGACTAGCGGAGAATGAGCAGTTCTTC. Amino acids: CASSFGGLAENEQFF.

Here the CDR3 DNA reads TGTGCCAGCAGCTTAACACTAGCGGGCCTCCTTGAGCAGTTCTTC. As protein: CASSLTLAGLLEQFF. This chain joins TRBV5-6 and TRBJ2-1; 9 positions match TRBD2. The CDR3 covers 15 residues. Per the germline V gene, CDR1 is SGHDT and CDR2 is YYEEEE. Trimming took 2 bases from V and 9 from J; bases not matched to a gene: 9.

This chain links TRBV9 with TRBJ1-2, with D possibly matching TRBD1 (5 bases). This CDR3 has 14 amino acids. From germline, CDR1 is SGDLS and CDR2 YYNGEE. The V end lost 3 bases, the J end lost 8 bases, and 17 bases lay between the germline ends. In DNA, the CDR3 is TGTGCCAGCAGCGCTGCTGCAGGGCGGTGGGGCTACACCTTC. It yields the protein CASSAAAGRWGYTF.

The chain has TRBV7-9 and TRBJ2-1, with 11 bases aligning to TRBD1. CDR3 length: 13 residues. V lost 6 bases, J lost 6 bases, and 1 base stayed unmatched. From germline, CDR1 is SEHNR and CDR2 FQNEAQ (reference sequence). CDR3 bases: TGTGCCAGCAGTGGGACAGGGGGCAATGAGCAGTTCTTC. Translation: CASSGTGGNEQFF.

This chain joins TRBV4-2 and TRBJ2-7; D not resolved. The CDR3 is made up of 17 amino acids. V lost 5 bases to trimming and J lost 2 bases, with 22 bases between them. Germline V gene lookup returns CDR1 LGHNA and CDR2 YNFKEQ. This chain's CDR3 is CASSLARDHGRTYEQYF. The CDR3 region has the DNA TGTGCCAGCAGCTTGGCACGAGACCATGGACGGACCTACGAGCAGTACTTC.

The chain combines TRBV5-6 with TRBJ2-2; no reliable D call. Trimming stripped 0 bases from V and 7 bases from J, with 4 bases between. The germline V gene encodes CDR1 SGHDT and CDR2 YYEEEE. The CDR3 sequence is 12 residues long. The CDR3 region is CASSLGIGELFF. The CDR3 DNA sequence: TGTGCCAGCAGCTTGGGGATCGGGGAGCTGTTTTTT. Together with reference TRBV5-6 and TRBJ2-2, the CDR3 gives the full variable domain: DAGVTQSPTHLIKTRGQQVTLRCSPKSGHDTVSWYQQALGQGPQFIFQYYEEEERQRGNFPDRFSGHQFPNYSSELNVNALLLGDSALYLCASSLGIGELFFGEGSRLTVL.

This clone was recorded once. The rearrangement joins TRBV28 to TRBJ1-1; D gene unclear. CDR3 length equals 12 residues. Germline V gene sequence: CDR1 MDHEN, CDR2 SYDVKM. Deletions cut 5 bases from V and 5 bases from J, with 9 bases between. In DNA, the CDR3 is TGTGCCAGCAGTCCTATGATTACTGAAGCTTTCTTT. Translating gives CASSPMITEAFF.

The chain employs TRBV4-2 and TRBJ2-5, with 11 positions matching TRBD2. The junction had 6 bases not matched to a gene; V was cut back by 0 bases and J by 3 bases. Germline lookup yields CDR1 LGHNA and CDR2 YNFKEQ. CDR3 length equals 17 residues. This CDR3 reads CASSQEGGLAGKETQYF. Written as DNA, the CDR3 is TGTGCCAGCAGCCAAGAGGGAGGACTAGCGGGTAAAGAGACCCAGTACTTC.

V and J are TRBV5-5 and TRBJ1-2; TRBD1 matches 7 bases. This CDR3 region has 16 residues. Germline CDR1 is SGHKS and CDR2 is YYEKEE (reference sequence). V trimming: 5 bases; J trimming: 6 bases; junction bases outside the gene matches: 16. The CDR3 bases are TGTGCCAGCAGTCCGTTTTCAGGGGGTCGTATTAATGGCTACACCTTC. As protein: CASSPFSGGRINGYTF.

CDR3 sequence reads: CASSGEGLVGYNEQFF. CDR3 nucleotide sequence: TGCGCCAGCAGTGGTGAGGGACTAGTAGGGTACAATGAGCAGTTCTTC. V and J are TRBV10-2 and TRBJ2-1; 8 bases match TRBD2. The CDR3 loop spans 16 amino acids. The V gene end was trimmed by 4 bases and the J gene end by 4 bases; junction bases not matched to a gene: 9. Germline V gene lookup returns CDR1 WSHSY and CDR2 SAAADI.

The chain uses TRBV27 and TRBJ2-7, with D tentatively TRBD1 (6 bases). V was clipped by 4 bases and J by 2 bases, with 12 bases between them. CDR1 is MNHEY, CDR2 SMNVEV, per germline (reference sequence). The CDR3 consists of 14 residues. The CDR3 DNA follows: TGTGCCAGCAGTTCACTGACAGGTCCCTACGAGCAGTACTTC. It yields the protein CASSSLTGPYEQYF.

The chain links TRBV7-6 to TRBJ2-7; D not certain. The germline V and J ends were trimmed by 6 bases and 0 bases, with 15 bases remaining between them. Germline CDR1 and CDR2: SGHVS and FNYEAQ. The CDR3 runs to 15 residues. CDR3 protein: CASRKWELSSYEQYF. CDR3 nucleotide sequence: TGTGCCAGCAGAAAGTGGGAATTAAGCTCCTACGAGCAGTACTTC.

The chain uses TRBV4-1 and TRBJ2-7; TRBD2 is a possible D gene (6 bases). CDR1 is MGHRA and CDR2 is YSYEKL in the germline V gene. The V end was cut by 1 base, the J end by 2 bases, with 15 bases between. The CDR3 sequence is 16 residues long. DNA for the CDR3: TGCGCCAGCAGCCAAGGTACGGGAGAGGTTCCCTACGAGCAGTACTTC. The encoded protein is CASSQGTGEVPYEQYF.

The chain recombines TRBV4-3 with TRBJ2-2; possibly TRBD1 for D (6 bases). The CDR3 totals 17 residues. Trimming removed 0 bases at V and 3 bases at J, with 14 bases between. CDR1 and CDR2 from the germline V gene are LGHNA and YSLEER. CDR3 coding DNA: TGCGCCAGCAGCCAAGATCGTGACAGGCAATACACCGGGGAGCTGTTTTTT. Amino acids: CASSQDRDRQYTGELFF.

CDR3 DNA: TGTGCCAGCAGCCCAACTTCGCGGGTTCCGGGAAATTCACCCCTCCACTTT. This encodes CASSPTSRVPGNSPLHF. The chain recombines TRBV5-4 with TRBJ1-6; D unresolved. CDR1 and CDR2 (germline): SGHNT, YYREEE (reference sequence). Between the trimmed V and J ends, which lost 4 bases and 7 bases, there was a span of 21 bases. There are 17 residues in the CDR3.

This sequence joins TRBV27 and TRBJ2-5, with 12 bases identical to TRBD1. CDR3 length equals 15 residues. The V gene's germline CDR1 is MNHEY and CDR2 SMNVEV (reference sequence). V shed 5 bases and J 5 bases; nucleotides not matched to a gene: 6. CDR3 DNA sequence: TGTGCCAGCAGTCCCGGGACAGGGGGCATCGAGACCCAGTACTTC. It translates to CASSPGTGGIETQYF.